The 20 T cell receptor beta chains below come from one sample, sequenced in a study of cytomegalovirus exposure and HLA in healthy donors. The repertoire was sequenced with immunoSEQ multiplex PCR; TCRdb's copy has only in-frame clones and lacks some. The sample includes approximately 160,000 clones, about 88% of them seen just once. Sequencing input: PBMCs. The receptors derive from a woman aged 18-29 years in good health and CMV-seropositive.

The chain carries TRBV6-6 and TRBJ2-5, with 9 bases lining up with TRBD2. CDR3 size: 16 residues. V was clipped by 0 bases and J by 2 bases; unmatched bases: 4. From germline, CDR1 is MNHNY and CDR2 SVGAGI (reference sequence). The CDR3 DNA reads TGTGCCAGCAGTTACTCCCAGACTAGCGGTCAAGAGACCCAGTACTTC. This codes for CASSYSQTSGQETQYF.

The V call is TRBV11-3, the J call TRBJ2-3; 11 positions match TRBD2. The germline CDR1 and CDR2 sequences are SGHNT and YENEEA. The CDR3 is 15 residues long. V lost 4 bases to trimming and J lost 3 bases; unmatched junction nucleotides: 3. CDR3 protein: CASSSSGRTTDTQYF. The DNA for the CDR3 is TGTGCCAGCAGCTCTAGCGGGAGGACGACAGATACGCAGTATTTT.

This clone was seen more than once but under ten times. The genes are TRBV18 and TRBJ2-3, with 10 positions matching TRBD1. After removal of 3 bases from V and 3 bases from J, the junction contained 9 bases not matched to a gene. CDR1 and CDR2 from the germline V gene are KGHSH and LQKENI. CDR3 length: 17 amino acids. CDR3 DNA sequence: TGTGCCAGCTCACCCTCAGGACAGGGGGTTGCAACAGATACGCAGTATTTT. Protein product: CASSPSGQGVATDTQYF.

The CDR3 loop is CASSGTANEQFF. In DNA form, the CDR3 reads TGTGCCAGCAGCGGGACAGCCAATGAGCAGTTCTTC. V is TRBV9 and J is TRBJ2-1, with D maybe TRBD1 (6 bases). This CDR3 has 12 amino acids. The V end lost 3 bases, the J end lost 6 bases, and 7 bases lay between the germline ends. Germline V CDR1 and CDR2: SGDLS, YYNGEE.

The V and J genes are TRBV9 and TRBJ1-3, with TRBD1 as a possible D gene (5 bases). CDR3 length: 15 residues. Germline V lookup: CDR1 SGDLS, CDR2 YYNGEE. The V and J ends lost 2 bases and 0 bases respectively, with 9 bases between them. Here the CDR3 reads CASSVQGRSGNTIYF. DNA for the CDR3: TGTGCCAGCAGCGTTCAGGGCCGCTCTGGAAACACCATATATTTT.

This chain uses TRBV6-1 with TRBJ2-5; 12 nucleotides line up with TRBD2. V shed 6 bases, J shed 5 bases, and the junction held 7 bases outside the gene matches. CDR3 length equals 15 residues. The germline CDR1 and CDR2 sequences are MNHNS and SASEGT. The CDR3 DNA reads TGTGCCAGCAGGCGGACTAGCGGGACGGGGGAGACCCAGTACTTC. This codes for CASRRTSGTGETQYF.

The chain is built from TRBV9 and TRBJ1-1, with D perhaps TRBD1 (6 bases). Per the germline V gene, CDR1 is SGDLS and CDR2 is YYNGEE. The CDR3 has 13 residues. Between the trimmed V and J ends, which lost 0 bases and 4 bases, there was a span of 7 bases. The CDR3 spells CASSVGQATEAFF. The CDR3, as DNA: TGTGCCAGCAGCGTAGGACAGGCCACTGAAGCTTTCTTT.

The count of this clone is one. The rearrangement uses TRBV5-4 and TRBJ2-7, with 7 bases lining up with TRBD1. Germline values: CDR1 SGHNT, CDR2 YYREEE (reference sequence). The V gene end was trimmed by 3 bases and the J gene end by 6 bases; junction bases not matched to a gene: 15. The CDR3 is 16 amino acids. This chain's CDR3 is CASSSPRQGVGFEQYF. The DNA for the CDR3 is TGTGCCAGCAGCTCCCCGCGGCAGGGGGTAGGCTTCGAGCAGTACTTC.

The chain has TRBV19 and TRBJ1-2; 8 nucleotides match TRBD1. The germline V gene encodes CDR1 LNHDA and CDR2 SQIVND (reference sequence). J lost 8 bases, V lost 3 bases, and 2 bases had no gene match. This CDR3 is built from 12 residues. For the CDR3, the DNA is TGTGCCAGTAGTATTGGACAGGGAGGCTACACCTTC. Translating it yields CASSIGQGGYTF.

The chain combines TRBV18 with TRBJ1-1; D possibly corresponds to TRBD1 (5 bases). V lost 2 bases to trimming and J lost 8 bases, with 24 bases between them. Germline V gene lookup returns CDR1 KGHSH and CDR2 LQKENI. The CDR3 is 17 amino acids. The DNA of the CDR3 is TGTGCCAGCTCACCAAGGGTGCAGGGTGCTCCTTATGGCGAAGCTTTCTTT. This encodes CASSPRVQGAPYGEAFF.

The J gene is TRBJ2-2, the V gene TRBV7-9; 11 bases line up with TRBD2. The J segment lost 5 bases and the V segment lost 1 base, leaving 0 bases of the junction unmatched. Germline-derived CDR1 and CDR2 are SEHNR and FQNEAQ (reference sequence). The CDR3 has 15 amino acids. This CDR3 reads CASSLVAGGTGELFF. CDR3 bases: TGTGCCAGCAGCTTAGTAGCGGGAGGGACCGGGGAGCTGTTTTTT.

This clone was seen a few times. The DNA for the CDR3 is TGTGCCAGCAGTGATCAGACACAGGGTAGAGAGACCCAGTACTTC. This translates into CASSDQTQGRETQYF. The gene calls are TRBV6-1 and TRBJ2-5; maybe TRBD1 (6 bases). Deletions cut 3 bases from V and 4 bases from J, with 15 bases between. Germline CDR1 reads MNHNS; CDR2 reads SASEGT. The CDR3 has 15 residues.

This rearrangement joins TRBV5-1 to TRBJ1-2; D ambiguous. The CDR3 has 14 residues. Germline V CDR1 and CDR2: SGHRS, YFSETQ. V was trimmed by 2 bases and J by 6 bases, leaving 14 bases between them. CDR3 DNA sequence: TGCGCCAGCAGCTTAACGGCGGCACAACATGGCTACACCTTC. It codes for CASSLTAAQHGYTF.

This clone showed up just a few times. The CDR3 sequence: CASSQGWGYSSYEQYF. The CDR3, as DNA: TGCGCCAGCAGCCAAGGGTGGGGCTATAGCTCCTACGAGCAGTACTTC. This chain joins TRBV4-3 and TRBJ2-7, with D possibly being TRBD1 (5 bases). Looked up from germline, CDR1 is LGHNA and CDR2 is YSLEER. V was trimmed by 1 base and J by 0 bases, leaving 13 bases between them. This CDR3 is built from 16 residues.

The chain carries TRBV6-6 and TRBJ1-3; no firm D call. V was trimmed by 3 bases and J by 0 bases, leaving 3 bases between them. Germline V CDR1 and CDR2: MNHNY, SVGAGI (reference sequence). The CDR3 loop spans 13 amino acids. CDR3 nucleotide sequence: TGTGCCAGCAGTTATAGCTCTGGAAACACCATATATTTT. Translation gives CASSYSSGNTIYF.

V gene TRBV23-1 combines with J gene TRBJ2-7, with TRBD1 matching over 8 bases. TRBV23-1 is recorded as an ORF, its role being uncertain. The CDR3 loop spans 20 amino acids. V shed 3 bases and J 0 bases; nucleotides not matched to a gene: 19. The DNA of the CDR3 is TGCGCCAGCAGTCACTTCCCAAAGGCGTCAGGGGGCGAAGACTCCTACGAGCAGTACTTC. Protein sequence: CASSHFPKASGGEDSYEQYF.

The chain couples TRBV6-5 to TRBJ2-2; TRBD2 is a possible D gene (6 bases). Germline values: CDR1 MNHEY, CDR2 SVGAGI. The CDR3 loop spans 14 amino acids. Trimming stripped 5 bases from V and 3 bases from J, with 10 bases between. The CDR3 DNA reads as TGTGCCAGCAGTCGGGGGACCGACACCGGGGAGCTGTTTTTT. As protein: CASSRGTDTGELFF.

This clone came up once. The CDR3 coding sequence is TGTGCCAGCAGACCGGGTTCTAACTATGGCTACACCTTC. The encoded protein is CASRPGSNYGYTF. The V and J genes are TRBV28 and TRBJ1-2; D gene unclear. The germline gives CDR1 MDHEN, CDR2 SYDVKM. The CDR3 totals 13 residues. Trimming took 6 bases from V and 0 from J, leaving 8 bases between them.

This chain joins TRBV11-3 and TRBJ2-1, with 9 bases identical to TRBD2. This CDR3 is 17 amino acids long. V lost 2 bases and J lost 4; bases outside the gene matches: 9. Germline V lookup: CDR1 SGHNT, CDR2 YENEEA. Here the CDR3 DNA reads TGTGCCAGCAGCTTATCACAGCGGGAGGCCCCGTACAATGAGCAGTTCTTC. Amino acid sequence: CASSLSQREAPYNEQFF.

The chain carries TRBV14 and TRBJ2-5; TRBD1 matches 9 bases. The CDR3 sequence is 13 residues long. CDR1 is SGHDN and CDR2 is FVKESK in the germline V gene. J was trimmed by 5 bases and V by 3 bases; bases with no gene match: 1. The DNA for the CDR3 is TGTGCCAGCAGCCACGGGACAGGGGAGACCCAGTACTTC. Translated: CASSHGTGETQYF.